This T cell receptor beta chain was recorded in a study of blood T cell repertoires in COVID-19. Produced via immunoSEQ multiplex PCR; TCRdb's table is partial and in-frame only. The data hold some 370,000 clones, with 90% observed a single time. CDR1 is MNHEY and CDR2 is SVGAGI in the germline V gene. The CDR3 has 12 amino acids. V lost 4 bases, J lost 14 bases, and 15 bases lay in between. The V and J genes are TRBV6-5 and TRBJ1-3; maybe TRBD1 (5 bases). This receptor was identified in a man aged 18 to 30 with active or convalescent COVID-19. Specimen: peripheral blood. DNA of the CDR3: TGTGCCAGCAGTTCCCGGCAGGGTGGGCTATATTTT. This translates into CASSSRQGGLYF.